The entry below describes one T cell receptor (beta chain). Its antigen is still unknown. The sample is drawn from a study of cytomegalovirus exposure and HLA in healthy donors. 13 Jbeta primers and 60 Vbeta primers were used for the PCR. The assay was immunoSEQ multiplex PCR, and TCRdb's table has in-frame clones only and misses some. The table records about 160,000 clones, roughly 77% of them present only once. Among the donors, all were healthy bone marrow donors. General study findings and limits: The study had only CMV serostatus as immune exposure information. Indistinguishable V segments, including TRBV6-2 and TRBV6-3, were excluded.

This CDR3 is 14 amino acids long. Germline V gene sequence: CDR1 MNHEY, CDR2 SVGAGI. V lost 2 bases, J lost 8 bases, and 6 bases stayed unmatched. This clonotype was obtained from a woman aged 18-30 years in good health and CMV-seronegative. The chain couples TRBV6-5 to TRBJ2-1, with 7 bases identical to TRBD2. The material sequenced was PBMCs. CDR3 in amino acids: CASSYRGGIDEQFF. In DNA, the CDR3 is TGTGCCAGCAGTTACCGGGGAGGGATAGATGAGCAGTTCTTC.